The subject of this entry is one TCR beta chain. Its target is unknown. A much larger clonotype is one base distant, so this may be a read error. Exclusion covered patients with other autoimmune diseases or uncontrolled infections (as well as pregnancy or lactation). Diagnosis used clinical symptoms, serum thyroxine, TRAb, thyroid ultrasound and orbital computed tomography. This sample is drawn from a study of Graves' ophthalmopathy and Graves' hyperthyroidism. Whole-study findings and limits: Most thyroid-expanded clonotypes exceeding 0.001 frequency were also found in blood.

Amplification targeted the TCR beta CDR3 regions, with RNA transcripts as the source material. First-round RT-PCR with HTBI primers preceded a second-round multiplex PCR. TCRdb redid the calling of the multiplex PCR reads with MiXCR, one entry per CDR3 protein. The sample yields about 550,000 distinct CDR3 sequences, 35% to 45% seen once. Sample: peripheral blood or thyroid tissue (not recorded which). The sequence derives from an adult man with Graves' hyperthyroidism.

CDR3 DNA sequence: TGCAGTGCTAGAGATTTCAGGAATTCGCGAGGGGTGGGCACTGAAGCTTCCTTT. Protein product: CSARDFRNSRGVGTEASF. The V call is TRBV20-1, the J call TRBJ1-1; possible D gene TRBD1, 5 bases. CDR1 is DFQATT and CDR2 is SNEGSKA in the germline V gene (reference sequence). The CDR3 is 18 amino acids.